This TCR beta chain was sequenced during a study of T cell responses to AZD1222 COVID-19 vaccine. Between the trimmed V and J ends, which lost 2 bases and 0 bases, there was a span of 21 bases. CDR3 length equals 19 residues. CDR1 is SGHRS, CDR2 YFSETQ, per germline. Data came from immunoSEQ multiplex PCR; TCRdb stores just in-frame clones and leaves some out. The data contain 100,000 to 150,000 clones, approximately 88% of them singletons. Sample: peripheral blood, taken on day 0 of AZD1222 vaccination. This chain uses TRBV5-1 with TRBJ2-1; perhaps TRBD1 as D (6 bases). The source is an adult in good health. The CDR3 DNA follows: TGCGCCAGCAGCTTTGGCTTAGGGGCAGGGGCTAGCTCCTACAATGAGCAGTTCTTC. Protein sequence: CASSFGLGAGASSYNEQFF.